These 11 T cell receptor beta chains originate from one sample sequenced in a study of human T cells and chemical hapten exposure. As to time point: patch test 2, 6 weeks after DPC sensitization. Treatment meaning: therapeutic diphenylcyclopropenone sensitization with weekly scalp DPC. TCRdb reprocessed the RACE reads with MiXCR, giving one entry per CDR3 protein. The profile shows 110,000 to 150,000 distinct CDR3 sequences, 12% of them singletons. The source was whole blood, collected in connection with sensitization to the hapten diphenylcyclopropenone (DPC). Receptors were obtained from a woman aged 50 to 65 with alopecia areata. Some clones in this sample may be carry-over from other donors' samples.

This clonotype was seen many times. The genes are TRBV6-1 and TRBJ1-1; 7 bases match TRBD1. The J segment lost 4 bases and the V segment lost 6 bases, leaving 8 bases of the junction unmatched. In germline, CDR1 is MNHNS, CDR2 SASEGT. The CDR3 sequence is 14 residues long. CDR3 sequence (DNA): TGTGCCAGCAGAGTTACAGGGGTGGGCACTGAAGCTTTCTTT. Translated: CASRVTGVGTEAFF.

This CDR3 is CSAREVDGLKRTQYF. CDR3 nucleotide sequence: TGCAGTGCTAGAGAGGTGGACGGATTAAAGAGAACCCAGTACTTC. The rearrangement joins TRBV20-1 to TRBJ2-5; D gene unclear. Germline V gives CDR1 DFQATT, CDR2 SNEGSKA (reference sequence). Trimming cost V 0 bases and J 8 bases, with 19 bases left between them. The CDR3 contains 15 residues.

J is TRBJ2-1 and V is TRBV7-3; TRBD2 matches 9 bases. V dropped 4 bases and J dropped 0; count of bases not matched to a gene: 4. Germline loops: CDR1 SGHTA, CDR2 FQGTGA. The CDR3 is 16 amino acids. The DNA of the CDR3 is TGTGCCAGCAGCTCGCGGGAGGGCCGCTCCTACAATGAGCAGTTCTTC. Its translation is CASSSREGRSYNEQFF.

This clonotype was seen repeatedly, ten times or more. This chain's CDR3 is CASSQVRGATEAFF. CDR3 nucleotides: TGTGCCAGCAGCCAAGTTCGAGGGGCCACTGAAGCTTTCTTT. The chain carries TRBV3-1 and TRBJ1-1, with D possibly being TRBD1 (5 bases). The CDR3 length is 14 residues. V dropped 1 base and J dropped 4 bases, with 10 bases sitting between them. Germline-derived CDR1 and CDR2 are LGHDT and YNNKEL (reference sequence).

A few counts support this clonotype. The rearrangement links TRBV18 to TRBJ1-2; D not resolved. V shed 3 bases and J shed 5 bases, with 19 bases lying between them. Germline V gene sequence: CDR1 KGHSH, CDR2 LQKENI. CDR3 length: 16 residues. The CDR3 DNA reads TGTGCCAGCTCACCTTTAGGCACCCTTTACAGTTATGGCTACACCTTC. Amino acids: CASSPLGTLYSYGYTF.

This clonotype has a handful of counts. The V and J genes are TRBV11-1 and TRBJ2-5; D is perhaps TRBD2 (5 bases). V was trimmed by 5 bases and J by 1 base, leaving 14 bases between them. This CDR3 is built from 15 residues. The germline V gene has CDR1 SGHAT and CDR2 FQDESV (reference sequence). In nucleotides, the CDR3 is TGTGCCAGCAGCCCTCCTGGCGGACTCCAAGAGACCCAGTACTTC. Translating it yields CASSPPGGLQETQYF.

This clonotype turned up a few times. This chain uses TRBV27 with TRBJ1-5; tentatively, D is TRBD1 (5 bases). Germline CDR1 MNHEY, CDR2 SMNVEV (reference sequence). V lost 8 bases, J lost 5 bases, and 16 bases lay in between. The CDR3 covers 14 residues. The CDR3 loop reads CASRSRVQHQPQHF. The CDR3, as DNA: TGTGCCAGCCGATCCAGGGTTCAGCATCAGCCCCAGCATTTT.

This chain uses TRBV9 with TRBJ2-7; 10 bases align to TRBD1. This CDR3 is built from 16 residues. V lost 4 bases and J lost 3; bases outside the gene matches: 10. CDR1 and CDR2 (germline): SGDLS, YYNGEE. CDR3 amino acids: CASSIRQGAPLYEQYF. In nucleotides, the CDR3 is TGTGCCAGCAGCATTCGACAGGGGGCCCCTCTCTACGAGCAGTACTTC.

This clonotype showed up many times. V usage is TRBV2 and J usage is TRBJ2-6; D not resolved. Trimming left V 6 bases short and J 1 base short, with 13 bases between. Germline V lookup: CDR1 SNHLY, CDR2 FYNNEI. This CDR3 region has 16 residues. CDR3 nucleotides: TGTGCCAGCAGAGGGATGGTTGGGTCTGGGGCCAACGTCCTGACTTTC. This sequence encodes CASRGMVGSGANVLTF.

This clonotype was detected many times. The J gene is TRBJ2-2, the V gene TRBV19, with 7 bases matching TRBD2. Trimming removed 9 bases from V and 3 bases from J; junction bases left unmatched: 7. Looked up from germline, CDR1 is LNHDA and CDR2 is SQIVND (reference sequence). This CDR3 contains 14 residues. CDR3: CASQKGLHTGELFF. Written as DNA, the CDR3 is TGTGCCAGCCAAAAGGGACTACACACCGGGGAGCTGTTTTTT.

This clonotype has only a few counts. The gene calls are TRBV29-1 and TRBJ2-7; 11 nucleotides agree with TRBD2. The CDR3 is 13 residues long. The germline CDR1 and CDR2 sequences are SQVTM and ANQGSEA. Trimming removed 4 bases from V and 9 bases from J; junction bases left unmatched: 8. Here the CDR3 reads CSVALAGVVGQYF. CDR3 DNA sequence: TGCAGCGTTGCACTAGCGGGAGTGGTCGGGCAGTACTTC.